The text below deals with one T cell receptor (beta chain). This entry is derived from a study of patients and donors after allogeneic stem cell transplantation. One entry per CDR3 protein results from TCRdb running MiXCR on the RT-PCR reads. The sample has about 90,000 distinct CDR3 sequences; around 48% are singletons. CDR1 and CDR2 from the germline V gene are ENHRY and SYGVKD. The ends lost 6 bases at V and 3 bases at J; junction bases unmatched: 9. The CDR3 contains 15 residues. V and J are TRBV10-3 and TRBJ2-3, with TRBD2 identical over 7 bases. Sequenced input: blood, either unsorted or a sorted T cell fraction (not recorded which). This TCR was recovered from a human donor who was either an allogeneic HSCT recipient or a stem cell or donor lymphocyte infusion donor (not recorded which). It is not recorded whose cells these are; they may come from a transplant donor. The CDR3 nucleotides are TGTGCCATCAGGGGGGAGGGAGAGGCTACAGATACGCAGTATTTT. This codes for CAIRGEGEATDTQYF.